This T cell receptor (beta chain) was documented in a study of post-analysis software for immune sequencing data (dated by TCRdb to the mid-2010s). Context from the whole study: Relapsing-remitting, secondary progressive and progressive-relapsing multiple sclerosis were recorded as disease courses, and subtype annotation was lacking for some patients. A subset of samples was prepared in parallel using single-end sample barcoding, then pooled and co-amplified after Illumina adapter ligation. The patient repertoires were set against about 12 previously published healthy control repertoires from donors whose ages ranged from roughly 6 to 27 years. The study at large found these results: Compared with controls, multiple sclerosis patients had significantly lower normalized Chao1 diversity, a finding suggesting substantial peripheral T-cell clonal expansion. The multiple sclerosis patient group was slightly younger than the control group. Patients showed significantly higher frequencies than controls for 4 or 5 TRBV segments, among them TRBV5-6, TRBV5-1 and TRBV20-1. When samples were clustered directly using the F measure, samples prepared in the same batch co-clustered strongly, which prompted a batch-effect correction.

Spanning cysteine to phenylalanine, the CDR3 consists of 16 amino acids. Only CDR3 DNA remains: 48 bases, in frame from the first base. CDR1 and CDR2 were assigned from the germline V gene as MNHEY and SVGAGI. Compared with germline, V lacks 2 bases and J lacks 5 bases; bases without a gene match: 8. Libraries came from PCR. Sequencer: Illumina HiSeq 2500. To reduce PCR and sequencing biases, unique molecular identifiers were built into the TCR beta cDNA libraries. Per 1 to 10 million input T cells, roughly 500,000 cDNA molecules were obtained, such that each molecule approximated one T cell. The patient libraries were prepared and sequenced with the same protocol used for the earlier healthy control dataset. Samples belonging to the same batch were prepared together, multiplexed and sequenced on a shared HiSeq lane. In the authors' own workflow: Raw barcoded reads were processed with MIGEC, and single-read molecular identifier groups were discarded before consensus assembly and CDR3 extraction. Clonotype tables were post-analysed with VDJtools, normalizing diversity by down-sampling all datasets to the smallest sample size. In repertoire overlap clustering, CDR3 amino acid sequences, but not nucleotide sequences, were matched to correct batch-related cross-sample contamination. The raw public reads went through TCRdb reprocessing: fastp at Q25, MiXCR clone calling, in-frame beta chains kept. All rows with the same CDR3 protein become a single entry with the most common DNA and genes. Clone size and V and J calls follow TCRdb, not the original study. This sample holds some 690,000 distinct CDR3 sequences; about 27% were observed only once. More than 0.45% of the sample lies in the top ten.

TCR beta repertoires were profiled from peripheral blood of under 15 young patients with multiple sclerosis to demonstrate the VDJtools post-analysis software. Multiple sclerosis patients were children and adolescents aged 6 to 15 years. To note about this clonotype: What antigen it recognizes has not been identified. Nothing much larger sits one base from this clone, and base qualities are not available.

The chain uses TRBV6-5 and TRBJ2-1, with 8 bases matching TRBD1. The TCR originated in a girl under 18 with multiple sclerosis. The material sequenced was blood. The sequenced DNA: TGTGCCAGCAGTTACCCGCCGGGACAGGCCAACAATGAGCAGTTCTTC. Translation gives CASSYPPGQANNEQFF.